Listed below are T cell receptor beta chains from one sample, sequenced in a study of human T cells and chemical hapten exposure. TCRdb re-analysed the RACE reads in MiXCR, keeping a single row per CDR3 protein. The repertoire holds roughly 120,000 distinct CDR3 sequences, with about 9.4% as singletons. The sample consisted of whole blood. The receptors derive from a male donor in good health. Some clones in this sample may be carry-over from other donors' samples. Both conserved end residues are part of each CDR3. The order of the fields is CDR3 length, V gene, clone size, J gene, D gene, CDR3 protein, CDR3 DNA. A D gene is named only where the DNA matches it firmly. Only part of the rows carry a size: once, few, many, or a class if the clone is expanded.

>18|TRBV4-3|NA|TRBJ1-2|NA
CASSQGKGTPVTHYGYTF
TGCGCCAGCAGCCAAGGCAAGGGGACACCGGTAACCCACTATGGCTACACCTTC
>15|TRBV4-3|many|TRBJ1-1|TRBD1
CASSQQQGVALGAFF
TGCGCCAGCAGCCAACAACAGGGGGTTGCCCTTGGCGCTTTCTTT
>18|TRBV5-1|NA|TRBJ1-1|NA
CASSLRTRLGGMNTEAFF
TGCGCCAGCAGCTTGCGTACAAGACTCGGGGGCATGAACACTGAAGCTTTCTTT
>14|TRBV12-5|NA|TRBJ2-2|NA
CASGLEAVSGELFF
TGTGCTAGTGGTTTGGAGGCAGTTTCCGGGGAGCTGTTTTTT
>12|TRBV7-3|NA|TRBJ2-1|NA
CASSSSANEQFF
TGTGCCAGCAGCTCCAGCGCGAATGAGCAGTTCTTC
>16|TRBV4-3|NA|TRBJ1-1|NA
CASSQDVGARNTKAFF
TGCGCCAGCAGCCAAGATGTCGGGGCGAGGAACACTAAAGCTTTCTTT
>14|TRBV7-9|NA|TRBJ2-2|NA
CASNPGISAGELFF
TGTGCCAGCAACCCAGGGATTAGCGCCGGGGAGCTGTTTTTT
>12|TRBV3-1|many|TRBJ2-5|NA
CASSRTGETQYF
TGTGCCAGCAGCCGCACGGGAGAGACCCAGTACTTC
>18|TRBV5-1|NA|TRBJ2-6|TRBD1
CASSLQDRGLSGANVLTF
TGCGCCAGCAGCTTGCAGGACAGGGGGCTTTCTGGGGCCAACGTCCTGACTTTC
>11|TRBV11-2|NA|TRBJ2-7|NA
CAIDRNYEQYF
TGTGCCATCGACAGAAACTACGAGCAGTACTTC
>17|TRBV30|NA|TRBJ1-1|TRBD1
CAWSSGTGVFLNTEAFF
TGTGCCTGGAGTTCCGGGACAGGGGTATTCCTGAACACTGAAGCTTTCTTT
>13|TRBV19|many|TRBJ2-2|TRBD2
CASLAGYTGELFF
TGTGCCAGCCTAGCGGGTTACACCGGGGAGCTGTTTTTT
>15|TRBV29-1|many|TRBJ2-1|NA
CSVQTSFQAHHEQFF
TGCAGCGTTCAAACTAGCTTTCAGGCCCACCATGAGCAGTTCTTC
>16|TRBV13|few|TRBJ2-7|TRBD2
CASSSVLAGQAYEQYF
TGTGCCAGCAGCTCGGTACTAGCGGGCCAAGCCTACGAGCAGTACTTC
>13|TRBV12-3/TRBV12-4|many|TRBJ1-3|NA
CASSPVGTNTIYF
TGTGCCAGCAGTCCGGTGGGGACAAACACCATATATTTT
>13|TRBV6-1|NA|TRBJ1-5|NA
CASTQNSNQPQHF
TGTGCCAGCACGCAGAATAGCAATCAGCCCCAGCATTTT
>14|TRBV9|few|TRBJ2-1|NA
CASSVAKDTGWQFF
TGTGCCAGCAGCGTAGCCAAAGACACCGGGTGGCAGTTCTTC
>15|TRBV20-1|few|TRBJ2-5|TRBD2
CSASGDYSYQETQYF
TGCAGTGCTAGTGGGGACTACTCCTACCAAGAGACCCAGTACTTC
>15|TRBV20-1|many|TRBJ2-1|TRBD2
CSAPSGTTDNNEQFF
TGCAGTGCTCCAAGCGGGACCACCGATAACAATGAGCAGTTCTTC
>11|TRBV11-2|many|TRBJ2-7|NA
CASSTNYEQYF
TGTGCCAGCAGCACTAACTACGAGCAGTACTTC
>15|TRBV4-1|NA|TRBJ1-1|TRBD1
CASSRTGGMGAEAFF
TGCGCCAGCAGCCGGACAGGGGGCATGGGTGCTGAAGCTTTCTTT
>16|TRBV2|NA|TRBJ1-5|NA
CASSVERADSNQPQHF
TGTGCCAGCAGTGTGGAAAGGGCAGATAGCAATCAGCCCCAGCATTTT
>18|TRBV9|NA|TRBJ1-6|NA
CASSATPWGGAGNSPLHF
TGTGCCAGCAGCGCCACTCCGTGGGGGGGCGCTGGGAATTCACCCCTCCACTTT
>15|TRBV7-2|NA|TRBJ2-1|TRBD2
CASSFAGAPGNEQFF
TGTGCCAGCAGCTTCGCGGGAGCCCCGGGGAATGAGCAGTTCTTC
>20|TRBV3-1|many|TRBJ2-2|TRBD1
CASSQTPRDRGKQNTGELFF
TGTGCCAGCAGCCAGACCCCACGGGACAGGGGAAAGCAGAACACCGGGGAGCTGTTTTTT
>13|TRBV6-2/TRBV6-3|many|TRBJ2-7|NA
CASSPTGAYEQYF
TGTGCCAGCAGTCCCACCGGGGCCTACGAGCAGTACTTC
>14|TRBV7-9|few|TRBJ2-5|NA
CASTPRREQETQYF
TGTGCCAGCACCCCCAGGCGAGAGCAAGAGACCCAGTACTTC
>16|TRBV5-1|few|TRBJ2-2|NA
CASSAGRGPGTGELFF
TGCGCCAGCAGCGCGGGTCGGGGGCCGGGTACCGGGGAGCTGTTTTTT
>14|TRBV7-9|NA|TRBJ1-2|NA
CASSDPGRLYGYTF
TGTGCCAGCAGCGATCCGGGACGCCTCTATGGCTACACCTTC
>13|TRBV18|NA|TRBJ1-2|NA
CASSPPDRGGYTF
TGTGCCAGCTCACCACCGGACAGAGGCGGCTACACCTTC
>15|TRBV30|few|TRBJ2-2|NA
CAWSVNSLNTGELFF
TGTGCCTGGAGTGTTAACAGCCTAAACACCGGGGAGCTGTTTTTT
>17|TRBV3-1|NA|TRBJ2-7|TRBD2
CASSQYRLLAGGFEQYF
TGTGCCAGCAGCCAGTACCGACTACTAGCGGGAGGTTTTGAGCAGTACTTC
>15|TRBV10-1|few|TRBJ2-2|NA
CASSGFDSSTGELFF
TGCGCCAGCAGTGGCTTCGACTCAAGCACCGGGGAGCTGTTTTTT
>16|TRBV7-9|NA|TRBJ2-7|TRBD1
CASSLVTGQGSYEQYF
TGTGCCAGCAGCTTAGTCACGGGACAGGGCTCCTACGAGCAGTACTTC
>13|TRBV29-1|many|TRBJ2-3|TRBD1
CSVAGTVTDTQYF
TGCAGCGTCGCCGGGACAGTCACAGATACGCAGTATTTT
>14|TRBV7-9|NA|TRBJ2-1|TRBD1
CASSPDRGLNEQFF
TGTGCCAGCAGCCCGGACAGGGGGCTGAATGAGCAGTTCTTC
>15|TRBV7-3|NA|TRBJ2-5|TRBD1
CASSLRTGGPETQYF
TGTGCCAGCAGCTTAAGGACAGGGGGACCGGAGACCCAGTACTTC
>13|TRBV19|few|TRBJ1-1|NA
CASSGQGGGEAFF
TGTGCCAGTAGTGGGCAGGGTGGCGGGGAAGCTTTCTTT
>15|TRBV5-1|many|TRBJ2-5|TRBD1
CASSWGTGGAETQYF
TGCGCCAGCAGCTGGGGGACAGGGGGCGCGGAGACCCAGTACTTC
>14|TRBV6-2/TRBV6-3|NA|TRBJ2-7|NA
CASREAAPPYEQYF
TGTGCCAGCCGAGAAGCGGCACCTCCCTACGAGCAGTACTTC
>15|TRBV20-1|many|TRBJ1-5|NA
CSARRTGNYNQPQHF
TGCAGTGCTAGACGGACGGGGAATTACAATCAGCCCCAGCATTTT
>13|TRBV29-1|few|TRBJ1-1|TRBD1
CSVTGQQNTEAFF
TGCAGCGTGACGGGACAGCAGAACACTGAAGCTTTCTTT